Shown below are 13 T cell receptor beta chains from a single sample sequenced in a study of blood T cell repertoires in COVID-19 (dated by TCRdb to the early 2020s). The library relied on the immunoSEQ multiplex PCR assay. Entries here come from immuneACCESS through TCRdb and include only in-frame sequences with V and J called. Some clones fail to appear in such tables; in the studies checked, an unresolved V gene covers under half of the shortfall, and the cause of the remainder is unknown. The sample records roughly 120,000 clones, approximately 79% of which are singletons. The ten largest clones take up about 2.5% of the sample. The sample consisted of peripheral blood. All receptors derive from a man aged 45 to 65 with acute or convalescent COVID-19.

V gene TRBV6-2 or TRBV6-3 combines with J gene TRBJ2-7, with D perhaps TRBD1 (6 bases). The V gene lost 6 bases and the J gene lost 2 bases, with 17 bases spanning the gap. This CDR3 is built from 15 residues. CDR1 MNHEY and CDR2 SVGEGT come from the germline V gene. The CDR3 loop is CASSLRDIPPYEQYF. CDR3 DNA: TGTGCCAGCAGCCTACGGGACATTCCCCCCTACGAGCAGTACTTC.

This clone was observed a handful of times. The gene calls are TRBV19 and TRBJ2-1; tentative D call: TRBD1 (5 bases). CDR1 LNHDA and CDR2 SQIVND come from the germline V gene (reference sequence). Trimming removed 7 bases from V and 5 bases from J, with 9 bases in between. There are 12 residues in the CDR3. The CDR3 nucleotides read TGTGCCAGTAAAGGCAGGGACAATGAGCAGTTCTTC. It encodes CASKGRDNEQFF.

The rearrangement links TRBV11-1 to TRBJ2-7, with 11 bases fitting TRBD1. The CDR3 consists of 14 residues. Germline CDR1 is SGHAT and CDR2 is FQDESV (reference sequence). V dropped 6 bases and J dropped 4; count of bases not matched to a gene: 5. CDR3 region: CASSLDRGPYEQYF. In DNA form, the CDR3 reads TGTGCCAGCAGTTTGGACAGGGGGCCGTACGAGCAGTACTTC.

V and J are TRBV5-3 and TRBJ1-1; the match to TRBD1 covers 8 bases. TRBV5-3 is known as an ORF, though its function is uncertain. The CDR3 length is 14 residues. The J segment lost 4 bases and the V segment lost 2 bases, leaving 4 bases of the junction unmatched. DNA of the CDR3: TGTGCCAGAAGCTTTCAGGGGGCTGTCACTGAAGCTTTCTTT. Translating it yields CARSFQGAVTEAFF.

V and J are TRBV5-1 and TRBJ1-1; the match to TRBD1 covers 7 bases. The CDR3 runs to 15 residues. Per the germline V gene, CDR1 is SGHRS and CDR2 is YFSETQ. With V trimmed by 5 bases and J by 6 bases, 13 bases remained unmatched. CDR3 bases: TGCGCCAGCAGACCATTACAGGGGCTAGCCGCTGAAGCTTTCTTT. It encodes CASRPLQGLAAEAFF.

The chain links TRBV30 to TRBJ2-7; 7 nucleotides align to TRBD1. This CDR3 region has 13 residues. Germline CDR1 is GTSNPN and CDR2 is SVGIG (reference sequence). With 2 bases clipped from V and 2 bases from J, the junction kept 3 bases outside the gene matches. The CDR3 sequence is CAWSLDRAYEQYF. CDR3 DNA sequence: TGTGCCTGGAGTTTAGACAGGGCCTACGAGCAGTACTTC.

This clone came up a few times. The chain uses TRBV2 and TRBJ1-2, with D perhaps TRBD1 (5 bases). Germline CDR1 is SNHLY and CDR2 is FYNNEI. The CDR3 extends over 14 amino acids. The V gene lost 5 bases and the J gene lost 4 bases, with 14 bases spanning the gap. CDR3 bases: TGTGCCAGCAGTAGGATGGGGCCTTCCTATGGCTACACCTTC. Amino acids: CASSRMGPSYGYTF.

This chain connects TRBV2 to TRBJ2-4, with D tentatively TRBD1 (5 bases). The V end lost 0 bases, the J end lost 12 bases, and 12 bases lay between the germline ends. CDR3 length: 13 residues. In germline, CDR1 is SNHLY, CDR2 FYNNEI. The CDR3 here is CASSEAPLDTQYF. CDR3 in DNA: TGTGCCAGCAGTGAAGCCCCTTTGGACACTCAGTACTTC.

This sequence joins TRBV29-1 and TRBJ2-5, with D unclear. CDR1 and CDR2 (germline): SQVTM, ANQGSEA. V was cut by 3 bases and J by 0 bases, with 5 bases left in between. CDR3 size: 12 residues. In DNA, the CDR3 is TGCAGCGTTGACGCGAACCAAGAGACCCAGTACTTC. Its protein product is CSVDANQETQYF.

The chain is built from TRBV24-1 and TRBJ1-2, with D perhaps matching TRBD1 (5 bases). Germline V gene lookup returns CDR1 KGHDR and CDR2 SFDVKD. CDR3 length: 14 amino acids. Trimming took off 3 bases at V and 3 bases at J, with 10 bases between the two ends. CDR3 DNA sequence: TGTGCCACCAGTGATAAACAGGTAGACTATGGCTACACCTTC. Translation: CATSDKQVDYGYTF.

The chain employs TRBV27 and TRBJ2-7, with TRBD2 identical over 13 bases. Germline V gene data show CDR1 as MNHEY and CDR2 as SMNVEV (reference sequence). The V and J ends lost 4 bases and 6 bases, in that order; junction bases with no gene match: 6. The CDR3 has 15 amino acids. The DNA of the CDR3 is TGTGCCAGCAGTTCTAGGACTAGCGGGAGTATCGAGCAGTACTTC. It encodes CASSSRTSGSIEQYF.

This chain connects TRBV7-3 to TRBJ2-5; maybe TRBD2 (6 bases). Germline V gene data show CDR1 as SGHTA and CDR2 as FQGTGA. The CDR3 totals 15 residues. Trimming shortened V by 4 bases and J by 5 bases, and 17 bases separated the two germline ends. The CDR3 reads CASSSTGVPGETQYF. CDR3 nucleotides: TGTGCCAGCAGCTCCACGGGGGTCCCGGGGGAGACCCAGTACTTC.

The CDR3 coding sequence is TGTGCCAGCAGTCCGGGGAACACCGGGGAGCTGTTTTTT. Its protein is CASSPGNTGELFF. The chain has TRBV12-3 or TRBV12-4 and TRBJ2-2; the D is unclear. Trimming cost V 5 bases and J 1 base, with 5 bases left between them. CDR3 length: 13 amino acids.